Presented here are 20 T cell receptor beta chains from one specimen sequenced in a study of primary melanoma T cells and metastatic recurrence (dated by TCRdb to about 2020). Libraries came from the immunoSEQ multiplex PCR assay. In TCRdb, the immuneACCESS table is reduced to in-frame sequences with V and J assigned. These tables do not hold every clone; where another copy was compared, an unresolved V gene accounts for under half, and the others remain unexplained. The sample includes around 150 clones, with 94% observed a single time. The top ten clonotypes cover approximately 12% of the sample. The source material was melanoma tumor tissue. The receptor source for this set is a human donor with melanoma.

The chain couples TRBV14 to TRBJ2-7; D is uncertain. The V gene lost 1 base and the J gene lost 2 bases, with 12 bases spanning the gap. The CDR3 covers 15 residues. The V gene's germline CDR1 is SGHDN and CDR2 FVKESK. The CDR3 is CASSQGPSPAYEQYF. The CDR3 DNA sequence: TGTGCCAGCAGCCAAGGTCCAAGTCCAGCCTACGAGCAGTACTTC. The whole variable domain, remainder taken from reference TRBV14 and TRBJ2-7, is EAGVTQFPSHSVIEKGQTVTLRCDPISGHDNLYWYRRVMGKEIKFLLHFVKESKQDESGMPNNRFLAERTGGTYSTLKVQPAELEDSGVYFCASSQGPSPAYEQYFGPGTRLTVT.

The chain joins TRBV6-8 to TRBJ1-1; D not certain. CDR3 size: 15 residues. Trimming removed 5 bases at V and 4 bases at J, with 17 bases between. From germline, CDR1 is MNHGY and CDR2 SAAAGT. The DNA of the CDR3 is TGTGCCAGCAGTCGGCTCGGTGTGTGGGGCACTGAAGCTTTCTTT. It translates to CASSRLGVWGTEAFF.

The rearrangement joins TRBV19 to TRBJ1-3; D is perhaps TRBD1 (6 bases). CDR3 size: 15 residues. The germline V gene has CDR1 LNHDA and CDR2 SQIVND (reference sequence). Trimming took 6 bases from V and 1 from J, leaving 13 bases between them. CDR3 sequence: CASRGWGLSGNTIYF. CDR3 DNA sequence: TGTGCCAGTAGAGGCTGGGGGCTATCTGGAAACACCATATATTTT. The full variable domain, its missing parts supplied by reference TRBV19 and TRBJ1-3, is DGGITQSPKYLFRKEGQNVTLSCEQNLNHDAMYWYRQDPGQGLRLIYYSQIVNDFQKGDIAEGYSVSREKKESFPLTVTSAQKNPTAFYLCASRGWGLSGNTIYFGEGSWLTVV.

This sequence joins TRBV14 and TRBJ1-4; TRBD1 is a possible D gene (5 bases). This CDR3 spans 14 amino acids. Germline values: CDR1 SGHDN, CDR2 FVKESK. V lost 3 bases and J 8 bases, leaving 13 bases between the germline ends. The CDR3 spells CASSHSVGREKLFF. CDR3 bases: TGTGCCAGCAGCCACAGCGTGGGGCGGGAAAAACTGTTTTTT.

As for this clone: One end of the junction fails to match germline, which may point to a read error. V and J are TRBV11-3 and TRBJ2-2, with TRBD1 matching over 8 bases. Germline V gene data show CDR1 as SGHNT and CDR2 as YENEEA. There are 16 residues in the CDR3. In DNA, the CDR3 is TGTGCTAGCAGCTTTGGGACAGGAAGGAAGACCGGGGAGCTGTTTTTT. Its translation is CASSFGTGRKTGELFF.

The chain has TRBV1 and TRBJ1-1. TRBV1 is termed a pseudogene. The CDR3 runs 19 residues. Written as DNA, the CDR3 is TGCGCCAGCAGCCAAGGGTCCGGGAGGTCTTGGGGTGGAGACACTGAAGCTTTCTTT. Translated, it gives CASSQGSGRSWGGDTEAFF.

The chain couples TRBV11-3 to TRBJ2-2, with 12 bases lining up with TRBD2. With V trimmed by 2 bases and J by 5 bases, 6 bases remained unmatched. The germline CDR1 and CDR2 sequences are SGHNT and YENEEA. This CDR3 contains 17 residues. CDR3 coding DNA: TGTGCCAGCAGCTTATCACTAGCGGGAGGTCAAACCGGGGAGCTGTTTTTT. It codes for CASSLSLAGGQTGELFF.

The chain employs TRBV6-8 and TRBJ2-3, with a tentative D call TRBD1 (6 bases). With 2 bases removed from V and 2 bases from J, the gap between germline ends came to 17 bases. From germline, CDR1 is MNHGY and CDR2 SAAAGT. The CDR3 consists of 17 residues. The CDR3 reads CASSYDPQGSPTDTQYF. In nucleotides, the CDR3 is TGTGCCAGCAGTTACGACCCTCAGGGGTCCCCCACAGATACGCAGTATTTT.

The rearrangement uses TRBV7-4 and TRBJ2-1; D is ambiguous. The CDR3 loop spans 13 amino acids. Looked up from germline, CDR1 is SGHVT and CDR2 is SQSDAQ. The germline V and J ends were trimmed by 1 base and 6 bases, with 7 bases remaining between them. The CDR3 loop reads CASSLGAPNEQFF. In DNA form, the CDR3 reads TGTGCCAGCAGCTTAGGGGCCCCCAATGAGCAGTTCTTC.

The CDR3 bases are TGTGCCAGCCGTCGATCACAGGAGAGCCCCTACGAGCAGTACTTC. Protein sequence: CASRRSQESPYEQYF. The rearrangement uses TRBV6-8 and TRBJ2-7, with a tentative D call TRBD1 (5 bases). Looked up from germline, CDR1 is MNHGY and CDR2 is SAAAGT. The CDR3 is 15 residues long. V was pared by 8 bases and J by 2 bases, with 19 bases between.

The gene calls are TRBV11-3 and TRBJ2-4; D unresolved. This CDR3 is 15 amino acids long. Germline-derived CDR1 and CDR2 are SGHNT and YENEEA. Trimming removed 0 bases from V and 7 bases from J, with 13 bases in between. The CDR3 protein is CASSLESQPGNIQYF. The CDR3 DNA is TGTGCCAGCAGCTTAGAGAGTCAGCCCGGGAACATTCAGTACTTC.

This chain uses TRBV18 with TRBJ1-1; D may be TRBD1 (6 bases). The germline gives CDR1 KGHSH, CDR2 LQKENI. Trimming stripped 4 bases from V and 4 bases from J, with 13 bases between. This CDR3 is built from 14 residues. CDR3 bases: TGTGCCAGCTCACTAAGGGAACAGGGCACTGAAGCTTTCTTT. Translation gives CASSLREQGTEAFF. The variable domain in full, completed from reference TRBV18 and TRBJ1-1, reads NAGVMQNPRHLVRRRGQEARLRCSPMKGHSHVYWYRQLPEEGLKFMVYLQKENIIDESGMPKERFSAEFPKEGPSILRIQQVVRGDSAAYFCASSLREQGTEAFFGQGTRLTVV.

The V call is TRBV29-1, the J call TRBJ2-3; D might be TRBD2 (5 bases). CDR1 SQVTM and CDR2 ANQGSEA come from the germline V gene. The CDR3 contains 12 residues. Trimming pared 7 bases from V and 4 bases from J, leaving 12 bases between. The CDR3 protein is CSARGGPDTQYF. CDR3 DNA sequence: TGCAGCGCTCGAGGAGGCCCAGATACGCAGTATTTT.

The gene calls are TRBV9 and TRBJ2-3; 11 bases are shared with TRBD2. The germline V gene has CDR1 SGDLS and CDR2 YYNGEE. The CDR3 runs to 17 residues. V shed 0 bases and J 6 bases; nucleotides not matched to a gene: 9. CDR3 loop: CASSVDTSGSPLDTQYF. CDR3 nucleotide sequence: TGTGCCAGCAGCGTAGATACTAGCGGGAGCCCCTTGGATACGCAGTATTTT.

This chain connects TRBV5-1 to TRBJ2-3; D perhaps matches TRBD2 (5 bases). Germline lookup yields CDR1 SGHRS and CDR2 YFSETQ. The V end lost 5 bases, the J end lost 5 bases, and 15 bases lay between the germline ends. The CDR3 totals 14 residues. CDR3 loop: CASREPGIQDTQYF. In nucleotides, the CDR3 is TGCGCCAGCAGGGAACCGGGAATCCAAGATACGCAGTATTTT.

This chain's CDR3 is CASSMGRYSGNTIYF. The CDR3, as DNA: TGTGCCAGTAGTATGGGCAGATACTCTGGAAACACCATATATTTT. This chain links TRBV19 with TRBJ1-3; D unclear. CDR1 and CDR2 from the germline V gene are LNHDA and SQIVND (reference sequence). V was pared by 3 bases and J by 0 bases, with 9 bases between. The CDR3 is 15 residues long. Full variable domain (outside the CDR3, taken from reference TRBV19 and TRBJ1-3): DGGITQSPKYLFRKEGQNVTLSCEQNLNHDAMYWYRQDPGQGLRLIYYSQIVNDFQKGDIAEGYSVSREKKESFPLTVTSAQKNPTAFYLCASSMGRYSGNTIYFGEGSWLTVV.

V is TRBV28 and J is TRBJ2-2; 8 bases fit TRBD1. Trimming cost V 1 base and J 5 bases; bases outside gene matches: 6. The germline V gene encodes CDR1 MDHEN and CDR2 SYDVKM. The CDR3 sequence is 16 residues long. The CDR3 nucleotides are TGTGCCAGCAGTTTATCTGGGACAGGAAATACCGGGGAGCTGTTTTTT. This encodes CASSLSGTGNTGELFF. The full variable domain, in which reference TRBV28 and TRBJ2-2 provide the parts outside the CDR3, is DVKVTQSSRYLVKRTGEKVFLECVQDMDHENMFWYRQDPGLGLRLIYFSYDVKMKEKGDIPEGYSVSREKKERFSLILESASTNQTSMYLCASSLSGTGNTGELFFGEGSRLTVL.

CDR3 loop: CASSLSTNRGGAEAFF. CDR3 coding DNA: TGCGCCAGCAGCTTGTCCACTAACAGGGGAGGGGCTGAAGCTTTCTTT. The chain employs TRBV5-1 and TRBJ1-1; 7 positions match TRBD1. Germline loops: CDR1 SGHRS, CDR2 YFSETQ. Trimming at V came to 1 base and at J to 6 bases, leaving 12 bases not matched to a gene. CDR3 length: 16 residues.

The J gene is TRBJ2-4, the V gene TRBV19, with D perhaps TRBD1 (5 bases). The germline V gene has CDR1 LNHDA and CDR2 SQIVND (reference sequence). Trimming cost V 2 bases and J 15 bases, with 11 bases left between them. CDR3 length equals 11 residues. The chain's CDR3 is CASSIRRQLYF. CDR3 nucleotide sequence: TGTGCCAGTAGTATACGGAGACAGCTGTACTTC.

The CDR3 nucleotides are TGTGCCAGCTCTTGGACAGAAGCCAAAAACATTCAGTACTTC. Translating it yields CASSWTEAKNIQYF. This chain joins TRBV18 and TRBJ2-4, with TRBD1 as a possible D gene (6 bases). Trimming took 6 bases from V and 0 from J, leaving 9 bases between them. Per germline, CDR1 KGHSH and CDR2 LQKENI. The CDR3 runs to 14 residues.